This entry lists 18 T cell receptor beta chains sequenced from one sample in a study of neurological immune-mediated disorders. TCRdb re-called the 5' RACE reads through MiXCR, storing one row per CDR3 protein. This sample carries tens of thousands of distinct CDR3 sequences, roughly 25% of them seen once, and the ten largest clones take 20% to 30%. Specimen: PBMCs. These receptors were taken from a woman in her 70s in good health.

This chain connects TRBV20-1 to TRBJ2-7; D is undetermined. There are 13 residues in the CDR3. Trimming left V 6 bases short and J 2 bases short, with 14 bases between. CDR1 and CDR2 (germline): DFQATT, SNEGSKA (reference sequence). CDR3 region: CSATGGLAYEQYF. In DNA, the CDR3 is TGCAGTGCCACCGGTGGGTTAGCCTACGAGCAGTACTTC.

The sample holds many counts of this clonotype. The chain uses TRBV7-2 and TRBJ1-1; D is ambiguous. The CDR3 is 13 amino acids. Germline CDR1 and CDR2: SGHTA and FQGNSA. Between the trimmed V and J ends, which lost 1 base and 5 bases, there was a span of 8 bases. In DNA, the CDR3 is TGTGCCAGCAGCTTAGGTCTCGCGACTGAAGCTTTCTTT. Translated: CASSLGLATEAFF.

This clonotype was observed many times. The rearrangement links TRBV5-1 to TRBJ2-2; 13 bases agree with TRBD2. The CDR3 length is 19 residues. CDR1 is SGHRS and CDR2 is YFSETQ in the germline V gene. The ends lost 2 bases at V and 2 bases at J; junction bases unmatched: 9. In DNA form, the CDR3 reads TGCGCCAGCAGCTTACCCCGGACTAGCGGGAGTGTCAACACCGGGGAGCTGTTTTTT. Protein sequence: CASSLPRTSGSVNTGELFF.

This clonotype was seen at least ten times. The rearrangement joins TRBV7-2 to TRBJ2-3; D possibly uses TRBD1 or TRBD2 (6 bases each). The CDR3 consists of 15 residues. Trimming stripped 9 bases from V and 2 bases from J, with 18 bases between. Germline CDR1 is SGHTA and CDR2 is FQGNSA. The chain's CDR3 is CASTKGGAYTDTQYF. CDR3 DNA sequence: TGTGCCAGTACGAAGGGGGGAGCTTACACAGATACGCAGTATTTT.

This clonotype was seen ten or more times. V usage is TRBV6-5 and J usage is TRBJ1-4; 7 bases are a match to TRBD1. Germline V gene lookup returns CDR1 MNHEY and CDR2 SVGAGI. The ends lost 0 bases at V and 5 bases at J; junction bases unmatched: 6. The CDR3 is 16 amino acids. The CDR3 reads CASSYSRGRMNEKLFF. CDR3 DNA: TGTGCCAGCAGTTACTCGAGGGGGCGGATGAATGAAAAACTGTTTTTT.

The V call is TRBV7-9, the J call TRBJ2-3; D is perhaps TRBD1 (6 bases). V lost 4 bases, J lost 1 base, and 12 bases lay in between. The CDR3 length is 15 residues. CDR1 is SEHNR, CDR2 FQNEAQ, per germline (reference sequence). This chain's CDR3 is CASSSTGRGTDTQYF. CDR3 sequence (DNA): TGTGCCAGCAGCTCCACAGGGAGAGGCACAGATACGCAGTATTTT.

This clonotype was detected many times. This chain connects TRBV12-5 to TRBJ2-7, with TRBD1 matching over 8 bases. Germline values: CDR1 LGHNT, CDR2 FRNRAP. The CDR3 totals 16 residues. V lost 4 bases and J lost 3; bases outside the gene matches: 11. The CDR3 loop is CASGSPDRAGSYEQYF. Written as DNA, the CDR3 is TGTGCTAGTGGTTCCCCGGACAGGGCGGGAAGCTACGAGCAGTACTTC.

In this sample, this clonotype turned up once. CDR3 sequence (DNA): TGTGCCAGCAGTTTATGGACGGGGGAGGATGAAAAACTGTTTTTT. Its translation: CASSLWTGEDEKLFF. The gene calls are TRBV27 and TRBJ1-4, with D possibly matching TRBD1 (5 bases). Per germline, CDR1 MNHEY and CDR2 SMNVEV (reference sequence). The CDR3 is made up of 15 amino acids. V was cut by 1 base and J by 6 bases, with 12 bases left in between.

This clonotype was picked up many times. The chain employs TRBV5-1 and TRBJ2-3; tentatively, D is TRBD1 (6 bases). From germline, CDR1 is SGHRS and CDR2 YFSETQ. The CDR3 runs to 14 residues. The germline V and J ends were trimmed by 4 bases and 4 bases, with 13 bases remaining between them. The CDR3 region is CASSPGQLPDTQYF. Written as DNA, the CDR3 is TGCGCCAGCAGCCCCGGACAGTTGCCAGATACGCAGTATTTT.

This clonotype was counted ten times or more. The CDR3 is CASRAQETQYF. CDR3 nucleotide sequence: TGTGCCAGCCGAGCCCAAGAGACCCAGTACTTC. The chain is built from TRBV7-8 and TRBJ2-5, with no clear D. This CDR3 comprises 11 residues. With 8 bases removed from V and 1 base from J, the gap between germline ends came to 5 bases. Germline V lookup: CDR1 SGHVS, CDR2 FQNEAQ.

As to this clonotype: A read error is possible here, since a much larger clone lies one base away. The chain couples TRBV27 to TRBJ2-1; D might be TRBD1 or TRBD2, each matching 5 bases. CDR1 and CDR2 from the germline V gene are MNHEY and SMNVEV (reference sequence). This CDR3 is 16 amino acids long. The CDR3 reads CSSSPLGAERGDEQFF. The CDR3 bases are TGTTCCAGCAGTCCCCTCGGGGCCGAAAGGGGTGATGAGCAGTTCTTC.

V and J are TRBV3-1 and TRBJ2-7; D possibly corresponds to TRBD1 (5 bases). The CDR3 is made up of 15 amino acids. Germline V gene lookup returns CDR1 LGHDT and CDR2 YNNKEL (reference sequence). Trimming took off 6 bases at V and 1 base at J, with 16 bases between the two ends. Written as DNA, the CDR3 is TGTGCCAGCAGTGAAACAGGTGAGCCATCCTACGAGCAGTACTTC. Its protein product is CASSETGEPSYEQYF.

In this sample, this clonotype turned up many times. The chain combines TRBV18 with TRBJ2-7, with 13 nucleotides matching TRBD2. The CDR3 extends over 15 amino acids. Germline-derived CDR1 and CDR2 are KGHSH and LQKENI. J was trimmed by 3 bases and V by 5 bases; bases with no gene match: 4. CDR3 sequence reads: CASSSRTSGSYEQYF. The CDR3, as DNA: TGTGCCAGCTCATCCCGGACTAGCGGGAGCTACGAGCAGTACTTC.

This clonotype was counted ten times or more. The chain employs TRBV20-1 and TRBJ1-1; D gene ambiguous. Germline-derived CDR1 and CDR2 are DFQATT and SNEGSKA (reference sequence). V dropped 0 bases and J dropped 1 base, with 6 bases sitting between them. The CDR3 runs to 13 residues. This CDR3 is CSARDFTNTEAFF. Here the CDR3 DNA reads TGCAGTGCTAGAGACTTCACGAACACTGAAGCTTTCTTT.

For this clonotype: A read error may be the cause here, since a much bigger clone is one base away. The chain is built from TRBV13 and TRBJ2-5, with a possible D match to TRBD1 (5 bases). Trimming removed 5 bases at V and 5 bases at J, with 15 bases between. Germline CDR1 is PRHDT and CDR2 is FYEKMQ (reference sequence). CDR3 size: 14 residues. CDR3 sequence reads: CASSIKGRVETQYF. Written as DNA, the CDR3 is TGTGCCAGCAGCATCAAGGGGCGCGTTGAGACCCAGTACTTC.

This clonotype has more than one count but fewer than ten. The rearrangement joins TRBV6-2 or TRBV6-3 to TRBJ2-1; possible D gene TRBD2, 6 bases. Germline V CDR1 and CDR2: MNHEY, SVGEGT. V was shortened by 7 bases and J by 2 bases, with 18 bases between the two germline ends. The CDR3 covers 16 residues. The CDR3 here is CASNVHSAGTYNEQFF. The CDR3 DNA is TGTGCCAGCAATGTACATTCAGCGGGCACCTACAATGAGCAGTTCTTC.

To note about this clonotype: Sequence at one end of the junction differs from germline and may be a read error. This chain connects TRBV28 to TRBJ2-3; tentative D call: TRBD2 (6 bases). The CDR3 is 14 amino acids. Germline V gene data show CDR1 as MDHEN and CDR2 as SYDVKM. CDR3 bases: TGTGCCAGCAGTTTTAGGGAGGCGAATGATACGCAGTATTTC. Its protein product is CASSFREANDTQYF. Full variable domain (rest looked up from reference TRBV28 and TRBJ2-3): DVKVTQSSRYLVKRTGEKVFLECVQDMDHENMFWYRQDPGLGLRLIYFSYDVKMKEKGDIPEGYSVSREKKERFSLILESASTNQTSMYLCASSFREANDTQYFGPGTRLTVL.

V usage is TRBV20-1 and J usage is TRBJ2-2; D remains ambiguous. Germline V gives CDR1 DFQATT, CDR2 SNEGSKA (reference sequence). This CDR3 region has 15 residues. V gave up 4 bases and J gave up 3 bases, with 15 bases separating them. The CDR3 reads CSAISLSRDTGELFF. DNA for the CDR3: TGCAGTGCTATTTCGCTAAGTAGGGACACCGGGGAGCTGTTTTTT.